This is a list of T cell receptor beta chains from one sample in a study of vaccination effects on CD4 cells after COVID-19. Their target antigens are unknown. Sequenced by immunoSEQ multiplex PCR; TCRdb stores in-frame clones only, minus some. The sample records under 25,000 clones, roughly four fifths being singletons. The input for sequencing was CD4+ T cells from PBMCs cultured with SARS-CoV-2 spike peptides, taken before COVID-19 vaccination. These receptors all stem from a human donor who received a COVID-19 vaccine. Each CDR3 is given with its conserved first and last residue. The D gene is left open where the match is weak. Only part of the rows carry a size: once, few, many, or a class if the clone is expanded.

>TRBJ1-2|TRBD1|14|-|TRBV10-3
CAIKDRPNNYGYTF
>TRBJ2-2|TRBD1|13|-|TRBV12-3/TRBV12-4
CASSKGAPGELFF
>TRBJ1-5|-|13|-|TRBV6-5
CASSYGGFQPQHF
>TRBJ2-1|-|11|-|TRBV18
CASSRYDEQFF
>TRBJ2-1|-|16|-|TRBV24-1
CATSVFRGGIYNEQFF
>TRBJ1-1|-|14|few|TRBV2
CASTITGLNTEAFF
>TRBJ2-3|-|11|-|TRBV5-1
CASSTADTQYF
>TRBJ2-1|TRBD2|17|-|TRBV4-1
CASSQVSPGLAGIDRFF
>TRBJ2-5|-|13|-|TRBV27
CASSGGGQETQYF
>TRBJ1-1|-|13|-|TRBV29-1
CSVERGWNTEAFF
>TRBJ2-7|TRBD1|16|-|TRBV6-6
CASIPIGTGGVYEQYF
>TRBJ2-1|-|14|-|TRBV9
CASSVSVGVNEQFF
>TRBJ2-7|TRBD1|16|-|TRBV6-1
CASSEGWTGGVYEQYF
>TRBJ1-1|-|14|-|TRBV5-8
CASSWGVLNTEAFF
>TRBJ1-1|TRBD1|13|-|TRBV24-1
CATSNRGNTEAFF
>TRBJ2-2|TRBD1|15|-|TRBV27
CASSFRGRVPGELFF
>TRBJ1-2|TRBD1|15|once|TRBV18
CASSPGTGGDYGYTF
>TRBJ2-3|TRBD2|17|-|TRBV9
CASSAGTSGGRTDTQYF
>TRBJ1-2|-|13|-|TRBV6-5
CASSYGGIEGYTF
>TRBJ1-4|TRBD1|14|-|TRBV19
CASSRGQGGEKLFF
>TRBJ2-3|-|15|-|TRBV24-1
CATSDLDRRTDTQYF
>TRBJ2-1|-|15|-|TRBV18
CASSPGPHSYNEQFF